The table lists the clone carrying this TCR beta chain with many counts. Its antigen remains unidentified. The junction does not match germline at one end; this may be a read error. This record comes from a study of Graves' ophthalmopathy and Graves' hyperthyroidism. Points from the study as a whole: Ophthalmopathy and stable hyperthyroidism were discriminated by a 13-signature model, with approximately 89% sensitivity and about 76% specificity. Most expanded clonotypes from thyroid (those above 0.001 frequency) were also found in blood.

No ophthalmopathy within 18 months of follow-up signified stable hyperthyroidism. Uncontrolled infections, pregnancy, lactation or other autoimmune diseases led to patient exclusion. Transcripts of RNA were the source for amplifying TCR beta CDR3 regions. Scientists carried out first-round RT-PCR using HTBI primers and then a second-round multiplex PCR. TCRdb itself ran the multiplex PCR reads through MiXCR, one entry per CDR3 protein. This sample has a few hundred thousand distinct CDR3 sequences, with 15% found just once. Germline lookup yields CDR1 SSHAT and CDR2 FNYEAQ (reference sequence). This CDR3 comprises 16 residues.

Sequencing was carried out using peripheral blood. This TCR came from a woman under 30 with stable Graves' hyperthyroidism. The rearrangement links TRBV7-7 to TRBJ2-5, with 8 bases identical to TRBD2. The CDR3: CASSPGWSGGKETQYF. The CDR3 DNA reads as TGTGCTAGCAGCCCTGGTTGGAGCGGGGGTAAAGAGACCCAGTACTTC.